This T cell receptor (beta chain) was recorded in a study of CXCR3-negative and CXCR3-positive naive CD8 T cells. Looking at the study overall: Total TRB output reached 110 million to 150 million reads, about 1.5 +/- 0.3 million per library. General study findings and limits: TRBV-TRBJ usage was similar across naive CXCR3 subsets but distinct in memory cells. After cryopreservation, expression of CXCR3 was partially reduced, and most assays were run with fresh PBMCs. For CXCR3-positive naive cells, TRB CDR3s were more hydrophobic than those of CXCR3-negative naive cells.

The libraries of TRB cDNA were prepared using 5' RACE with UMI labels. No DNA is given; TCRdb re-called the 5' RACE reads and lists each CDR3 protein once. The sample includes 100,000 to 150,000 distinct CDR3 sequences. To note about this clonotype: The antigen remains unidentified.

There are 16 residues in the CDR3. Germline values: CDR1 MNHEY, CDR2 SVGEGT. The receptor comes from a human donor in good health. Some clones in this sample may be carry-over from other donors' samples. The rearrangement uses TRBV6-2 or TRBV6-3 and TRBJ2-3; TCRdb gives TRBD2 as the D gene, but with no DNA this cannot be confirmed. The specimen sequenced was naive CXCR3- CD8+ T cells from blood. Subset given: CD45RO-CCR7+CD27+CD95- naive CD8+ T cells lacking CXCR3 (TNR3-). This CDR3 reads CASSRLAGGRTDTQYF.